The 6 T cell receptor beta chains below come from one sample, sequenced in a study of human thymus T cells. The protocol was immunoSEQ multiplex PCR, while the TCRdb copy is restricted to in-frame clones and leaves out a portion. Seen here are about 60,000 clones, 90% to 95% observed once, and the top ten hold 5.5% to 7%. The sequenced sample consisted of blood. All receptors come from a boy under two years old with a congenital heart defect but otherwise immunologically healthy.

The chain employs TRBV19 and TRBJ2-3, with 9 nucleotides matching TRBD2. V lost 5 bases to trimming and J lost 2 bases; unmatched junction nucleotides: 5. The CDR3 length is 15 residues. Germline CDR1 LNHDA, CDR2 SQIVND (reference sequence). For the CDR3, the DNA is TGTGCCAGTAGTCTCCGACTAGCGGTCACAGATACGCAGTATTTT. As protein: CASSLRLAVTDTQYF. Together with reference TRBV19 and TRBJ2-3, the CDR3 gives the full variable domain: DGGITQSPKYLFRKEGQNVTLSCEQNLNHDAMYWYRQDPGQGLRLIYYSQIVNDFQKGDIAEGYSVSREKKESFPLTVTSAQKNPTAFYLCASSLRLAVTDTQYFGPGTRLTVL.

V gene TRBV27 combines with J gene TRBJ2-3; 12 bases are a match to TRBD1. This CDR3 spans 17 amino acids. Germline V gene sequence: CDR1 MNHEY, CDR2 SMNVEV (reference sequence). V was clipped by 5 bases and J by 3 bases; unmatched bases: 9. The chain's CDR3 is CASSTLGTGGITDTQYF. The CDR3 DNA is TGTGCCAGCAGTACCCTCGGGACAGGGGGCATTACAGATACGCAGTATTTT.

The chain is built from TRBV4-1 and TRBJ1-3; D possibly corresponds to TRBD1 (5 bases). The CDR3 is 17 residues long. Germline V gene lookup returns CDR1 MGHRA and CDR2 YSYEKL. Trimming stripped 0 bases from V and 0 bases from J, with 12 bases between. CDR3 residues: CASSQDENRPSGNTIYF. In DNA, the CDR3 is TGCGCCAGCAGCCAAGATGAAAACAGGCCCTCTGGAAACACCATATATTTT.

The rearrangement links TRBV28 to TRBJ2-7; D not resolved. The CDR3 sequence is 13 residues long. Germline V gene lookup returns CDR1 MDHEN and CDR2 SYDVKM. V gave up 8 bases and J gave up 2 bases, with 13 bases separating them. This CDR3 reads CASLQWGAYEQYF. The CDR3 nucleotides are TGTGCCAGCTTACAGTGGGGTGCCTACGAGCAGTACTTC. The full variable domain, completed using reference TRBV28 and TRBJ2-7, is DVKVTQSSRYLVKRTGEKVFLECVQDMDHENMFWYRQDPGLGLRLIYFSYDVKMKEKGDIPEGYSVSREKKERFSLILESASTNQTSMYLCASLQWGAYEQYFGPGTRLTVT.

The gene calls are TRBV20-1 and TRBJ1-1, with unresolved D. The length of the CDR3 is 11 residues. Per the germline V gene, CDR1 is DFQATT and CDR2 is SNEGSKA (reference sequence). Trimming took off 8 bases at V and 3 bases at J, with 10 bases between the two ends. The CDR3 reads CSPGRDTEAFF. For the CDR3, the DNA is TGCAGTCCTGGACGTGACACTGAAGCTTTCTTT.

This clone was picked up a small number of times. The chain links TRBV2 to TRBJ1-6; D ambiguous. CDR1 SNHLY and CDR2 FYNNEI come from the germline V gene. The CDR3 contains 14 residues. Trimming stripped 4 bases from V and 5 bases from J, with 9 bases between. The chain's CDR3 is CASSGTVDNSPLHF. In DNA, the CDR3 is TGTGCCAGCAGTGGGACGGTTGATAATTCACCCCTCCACTTT.